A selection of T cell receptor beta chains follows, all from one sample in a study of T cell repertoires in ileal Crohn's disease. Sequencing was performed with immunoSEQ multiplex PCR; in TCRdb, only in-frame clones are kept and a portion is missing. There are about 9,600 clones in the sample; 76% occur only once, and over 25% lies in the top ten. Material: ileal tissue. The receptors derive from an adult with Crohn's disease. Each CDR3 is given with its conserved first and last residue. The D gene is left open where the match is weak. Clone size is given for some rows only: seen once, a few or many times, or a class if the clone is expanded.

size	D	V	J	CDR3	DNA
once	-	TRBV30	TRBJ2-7	CAWSVPKGSLDF	TGTGCCTGGAGTGTCCCCAAGGGGTCATTGGACTTC
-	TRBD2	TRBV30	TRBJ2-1	CAWSVGGADNEQFF	TGTGCCTGGAGTGTCGGGGGGGCAGACAATGAGCAGTTCTTC
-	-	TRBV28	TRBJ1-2	CASLGQNYGYTF	TGTGCCAGCCTGGGACAAAACTATGGCTACACCTTC
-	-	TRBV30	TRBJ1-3	CAWNPGDSGNTIYF	TGTGCCTGGAACCCAGGGGACTCTGGAAACACCATATATTTT
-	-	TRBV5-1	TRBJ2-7	CASSLAGRGHEQYF	TGCGCCAGCAGCTTGGCGGGCAGGGGTCACGAGCAGTACTTC
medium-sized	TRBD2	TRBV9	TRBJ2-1	CASSTRGGPPNNEQFF	TGTGCCAGCAGCACCCGCGGGGGACCCCCAAACAATGAGCAGTTCTTC
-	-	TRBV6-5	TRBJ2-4	CASSSPGQGKNIQYF	TGTGCCAGCAGTTCCCCGGGACAAGGCAAAAACATTCAGTACTTC
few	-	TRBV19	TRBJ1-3	CTGITGTDSGNTIYF	TGTACGGGTATTACAGGGACGGACTCTGGAAACACCATATATTTT
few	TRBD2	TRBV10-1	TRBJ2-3	CASNTSGGSTDTQYF	TGCGCCAGCAACACTTCGGGGGGAAGCACAGATACGCAGTATTTT
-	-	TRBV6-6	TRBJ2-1	CASSYSSGNNEQFF	TGTGCCAGCAGTTACTCGAGTGGTAACAATGAGCAGTTCTTC
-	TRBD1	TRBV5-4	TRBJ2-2	CASSPPGTGGTGELFF	TGTGCCAGCAGCCCCCCCGGGACAGGGGGCACCGGGGAGCTGTTTTTT
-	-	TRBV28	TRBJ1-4	CASSDGGVNEKLFF	TGTGCCAGCAGCGACGGGGGTGTTAATGAAAAACTGTTTTTT
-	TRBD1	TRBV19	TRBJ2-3	CASSLSDRVYGSQYF	TGTGCCAGTAGCTTATCGGACAGGGTCTATGGGTCGCAGTATTTT
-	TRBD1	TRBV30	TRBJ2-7	CAGTRDSQYEQYF	TGTGCCGGGACCCGGGACAGCCAATACGAGCAGTACTTC
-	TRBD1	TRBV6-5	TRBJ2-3	CASGQGTDTQYF	TGTGCCAGCGGACAGGGGACAGATACGCAGTATTTT
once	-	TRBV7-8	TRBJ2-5	CASSRDTQETQYF	TGTGCCAGCAGCCGGGACACGCAAGAGACCCAGTACTTC
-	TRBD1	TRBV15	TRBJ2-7	CATSRRTGAEQYF	TGTGCCACCAGCAGAAGGACAGGGGCCGAGCAGTACTTC
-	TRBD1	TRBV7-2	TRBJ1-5	CASSQRGTDSNQPQHF	TGTGCCAGCAGCCAGAGGGGGACAGACAGCAATCAGCCCCAGCATTTT
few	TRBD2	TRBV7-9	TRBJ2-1	CASSVGLAGGGNEQFF	TGTGCCAGCAGCGTCGGACTAGCGGGAGGGGGGAATGAGCAGTTCTTC
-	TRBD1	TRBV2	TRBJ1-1	CASYRGLRTEAFF	TGTGCCAGCTACAGGGGGCTTAGGACTGAAGCTTTCTTT
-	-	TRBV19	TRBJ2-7	CASRSRSSSYEQYF	TGTGCCAGTAGGTCAAGATCGAGCTCCTACGAGCAGTACTTC
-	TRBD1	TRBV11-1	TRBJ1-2	CASSRDRNYGYTF	TGTGCCAGCAGCCGGGACAGAAACTATGGCTACACCTTC
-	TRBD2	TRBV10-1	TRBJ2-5	CASTPGLAGAQETQYF	TGCGCCAGCACACCGGGACTAGCGGGTGCCCAAGAGACCCAGTACTTC
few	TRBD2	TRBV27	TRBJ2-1	CASSLFGGVSSTYNEQFF	TGTGCCAGCAGTTTATTTGGGGGGGTCTCCAGCACCTACAATGAGCAGTTCTTC
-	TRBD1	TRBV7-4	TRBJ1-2	CASSLALQGRTYGYTF	TGTGCCAGCAGCTTAGCCCTACAGGGGAGAACCTATGGCTACACCTTC
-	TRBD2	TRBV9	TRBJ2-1	CASSVYFSGSTDEQFF	TGTGCCAGCAGCGTATATTTTAGCGGGAGTACGGATGAGCAGTTCTTC
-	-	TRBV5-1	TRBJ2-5	CASSAAASYQETQYF	TGCGCCAGCAGCGCGGCAGCGAGTTACCAAGAGACCCAGTACTTC